This entry lists 28 T cell receptor beta chains sequenced from one sample in a study of blood T cell repertoires in COVID-19 (dated by TCRdb to the early 2020s). Receptors were amplified or captured by the immunoSEQ multiplex PCR assay. TCRdb stores this immuneACCESS table with in-frame sequences only. Part of the clones is absent; in the studies checked, under half of the shortfall reflects unresolved V genes, and no reason is known for the rest. This sample has about 70,000 clones in its table, and approximately 90% of those were observed once. About 1.3% of the sample is held by the ten biggest clonotypes. Sample: peripheral blood. These receptor sequences come from a human donor in a cohort sampled during active COVID-19.

The rearrangement uses TRBV19 and TRBJ1-3; 7 bases are shared with TRBD1. Germline CDR1 reads LNHDA; CDR2 reads SQIVND (reference sequence). The CDR3 totals 14 residues. V dropped 4 bases and J dropped 4; count of bases not matched to a gene: 4. The CDR3 bases are TGTGCCAGTAGTAAAGACAGGGAAGGAAACACCATATATTTT. Residues: CASSKDREGNTIYF.

The genes are TRBV28 and TRBJ2-7; D is possibly TRBD2 (5 bases). Germline V gene lookup returns CDR1 MDHEN and CDR2 SYDVKM. Deletions cut 5 bases from V and 1 base from J, with 15 bases between. This CDR3 region has 15 residues. In nucleotides, the CDR3 is TGTGCCAGCAGTCCCCTTCGAGGAGGATCCTACGAGCAGTACGTC. As protein: CASSPLRGGSYEQYV.

The V and J genes are TRBV10-3 and TRBJ1-2; possibly TRBD1 for D (6 bases). The length of the CDR3 is 13 residues. Germline V gene sequence: CDR1 ENHRY, CDR2 SYGVKD. Trimming removed 6 bases from V and 2 bases from J, with 10 bases in between. The CDR3 sequence is CAIRDRANYGYTF. The CDR3 DNA reads TGTGCCATCAGGGACAGAGCGAACTATGGCTACACCTTC.

This clone was detected a few times. The V gene is TRBV4-1, the J gene TRBJ2-7; D is perhaps TRBD2 (5 bases). The CDR3 has 14 amino acids. The germline V gene encodes CDR1 MGHRA and CDR2 YSYEKL. Trimming took off 4 bases at V and 3 bases at J, with 13 bases between the two ends. The CDR3 here is CASSPQTGDYEQYF. DNA of the CDR3: TGCGCCAGCAGCCCCCAGACCGGGGACTACGAGCAGTACTTC.

V usage is TRBV19 and J usage is TRBJ1-1; D is perhaps TRBD1 (5 bases). CDR1 and CDR2 from the germline V gene are LNHDA and SQIVND (reference sequence). The V gene lost 4 bases and the J gene lost 0 bases, with 9 bases spanning the gap. This CDR3 is built from 14 residues. CDR3 nucleotides: TGTGCCAGTAGTAAGGCAGGGATGAACACTGAAGCTTTCTTT. Translating it yields CASSKAGMNTEAFF.

V and J are TRBV10-3 and TRBJ1-4, with D possibly matching TRBD1 (6 bases). The germline V gene has CDR1 ENHRY and CDR2 SYGVKD. Trimming left V 6 bases short and J 0 bases short, with 23 bases between. The CDR3 consists of 19 residues. The CDR3: CAIRRITGTPNTTNEKLFF. The CDR3 nucleotides are TGTGCCATCAGGAGGATAACCGGGACACCCAATACAACTAATGAAAAACTGTTTTTT.

This clone was recorded only once. The CDR3, as DNA: TGCAGTGTTCCCGCGGTGGATACGCAGTATTTT. Encoded protein: CSVPAVDTQYF. The chain combines TRBV20-1 with TRBJ2-3; D ambiguous. Germline V gene data show CDR1 as DFQATT and CDR2 as SNEGSKA (reference sequence). The CDR3 loop spans 11 amino acids. With 7 bases removed from V and 6 bases from J, the gap between germline ends came to 11 bases.

V and J are TRBV7-6 and TRBJ2-2; no clear D. V was shortened by 0 bases and J by 0 bases, with 5 bases between the two germline ends. This CDR3 comprises 15 residues. Germline CDR1 reads SGHVS; CDR2 reads FNYEAQ. The CDR3: CASSLAAANTGELFF. The CDR3 bases are TGTGCCAGCAGCTTAGCGGCGGCGAACACCGGGGAGCTGTTTTTT. The whole variable domain, filled in from reference TRBV7-6 and TRBJ2-2, reads GAGVSQSPRYKVTKRGQDVALRCDPISGHVSLYWYRQALGQGPEFLTYFNYEAQQDKSGLPNDRFSAERPEGSISTLTIQRTEQRDSAMYRCASSLAAANTGELFFGEGSRLTVL.

The chain joins TRBV5-1 to TRBJ2-5, with 14 positions matching TRBD2. The CDR3 runs to 16 residues. The V segment lost 0 bases and the J segment 5 bases; nucleotides outside the gene matches: 3. Germline V gives CDR1 SGHRS, CDR2 YFSETQ. The CDR3 is CASSLEGTSGSETQYF. CDR3 bases: TGCGCCAGCAGCTTGGAAGGGACTAGCGGGAGTGAGACCCAGTACTTC.

The table lists this clone with a count of one. The chain recombines TRBV6-5 with TRBJ2-3; 8 bases are shared with TRBD2. This CDR3 region has 15 residues. Germline CDR1 reads MNHEY; CDR2 reads SVGAGI. With V trimmed by 0 bases and J by 3 bases, 2 bases remained unmatched. CDR3 coding DNA: TGTGCCAGCAGTTACTCCGGGACTAGTACAGATACGCAGTATTTT. Encoded protein: CASSYSGTSTDTQYF.

The genes are TRBV19 and TRBJ2-7; TRBD2 aligns across 9 bases. This CDR3 has 15 amino acids. V lost 4 bases and J lost 3; bases outside the gene matches: 7. Germline V gene sequence: CDR1 LNHDA, CDR2 SQIVND (reference sequence). In DNA, the CDR3 is TGTGCCAGTAGTAACGCGGGAGGGGCTTTCTACGAGCAGTACTTC. Translating it yields CASSNAGGAFYEQYF.

V usage is TRBV24-1 and J usage is TRBJ2-3; TRBD1 agrees at 10 bases. V trimming: 5 bases; J trimming: 1 base; junction bases outside the gene matches: 11. This CDR3 region has 18 residues. Germline V gives CDR1 KGHDR, CDR2 SFDVKD. The CDR3 DNA follows: TGTGCCACCAGTGGGAACCCCGGGACAGGGGACCGCACAGATACGCAGTATTTT. Protein: CATSGNPGTGDRTDTQYF.

This chain joins TRBV27 and TRBJ1-6, with 7 bases matching TRBD1. V was clipped by 2 bases and J by 5 bases; unmatched bases: 15. The CDR3 extends over 19 amino acids. Germline CDR1 and CDR2: MNHEY and SMNVEV (reference sequence). In DNA, the CDR3 is TGTGCCAGCAGTTTAGCGTTTTTAATCGGGACAGAGAATAATTCACCCCTCCACTTT. It encodes CASSLAFLIGTENNSPLHF.

The DNA for the CDR3 is TGTGCCAGCAGCTCTACCCCGGGGCGGGGGGGACCGAACACCGGGGAGCTGTTTTTT. It translates to CASSSTPGRGGPNTGELFF. The rearrangement links TRBV7-9 to TRBJ2-2, with 9 bases that match TRBD2. Per the germline V gene, CDR1 is SEHNR and CDR2 is FQNEAQ (reference sequence). V lost 4 bases to trimming and J lost 0 bases; unmatched junction nucleotides: 12. The CDR3 is 19 residues long. The variable domain in full, completed from reference TRBV7-9 and TRBJ2-2, reads DTGVSQNPRHKITKRGQNVTFRCDPISEHNRLYWYRQTLGQGPEFLTYFQNEAQLEKSRLLSDRFSAERPKGSFSTLEIQRTEQGDSAMYLCASSSTPGRGGPNTGELFFGEGSRLTVL.

This clone turned up a few times. The chain uses TRBV19 and TRBJ2-3; D remains ambiguous. From germline, CDR1 is LNHDA and CDR2 SQIVND (reference sequence). CDR3 length equals 13 residues. Trimming shortened V by 5 bases and J by 2 bases, and 8 bases separated the two germline ends. The CDR3 is CASSPGYTDTQYF. The CDR3 DNA is TGTGCCAGTAGTCCCGGTTACACAGATACGCAGTATTTT.

The chain combines TRBV7-8 with TRBJ2-7; 10 positions agree with TRBD1. Germline V CDR1 and CDR2: SGHVS, FQNEAQ. Trimming at V came to 5 bases and at J to 2 bases, leaving 3 bases not matched to a gene. The CDR3 runs 14 residues. The CDR3 region is CASSVGQGPYEQYV. CDR3 sequence (DNA): TGTGCCAGCAGCGTGGGACAGGGGCCCTACGAGCAGTACGTC.

The count of this clone is one. The chain carries TRBV5-4 and TRBJ2-3; 10 bases are a match to TRBD1. CDR1 is SGHNT, CDR2 YYREEE, per germline (reference sequence). CDR3 size: 15 residues. Trimming removed 4 bases from V and 5 bases from J; junction bases left unmatched: 7. CDR3 bases: TGTGCCAGCAGCCTGGGGACAGGGGATATAGATACGCAGTATTTT. Translation gives CASSLGTGDIDTQYF.

The V gene is TRBV6-5, the J gene TRBJ2-7, with 7 bases identical to TRBD2. The CDR3 is made up of 13 amino acids. Germline CDR1 and CDR2: MNHEY and SVGAGI. V gave up 8 bases and J gave up 5 bases; unmatched junction bases: 9. CDR3 in amino acids: CASQRGAQDEQYF. The CDR3 region has the DNA TGTGCCAGCCAGCGGGGAGCCCAAGACGAGCAGTACTTC.

The chain joins TRBV28 to TRBJ2-7; 8 bases line up with TRBD2. The CDR3 is 15 amino acids. Germline V gives CDR1 MDHEN, CDR2 SYDVKM. Trimming cost V 5 bases and J 3 bases; bases outside gene matches: 9. Written as DNA, the CDR3 is TGTGCCAGCAGTGCAGAGGTAGCGGGACTCTACGAGCAGTACTTC. It codes for CASSAEVAGLYEQYF.

V and J are TRBV19 and TRBJ2-1; 12 positions match TRBD1. Looked up from germline, CDR1 is LNHDA and CDR2 is SQIVND (reference sequence). CDR3 size: 16 residues. With V trimmed by 5 bases and J by 10 bases, 12 bases remained unmatched. The CDR3 DNA reads TGTGCCAGTAGTCCATTCCGGGACAGGGGGCGGGGGGAGCAGTTCTTC. This encodes CASSPFRDRGRGEQFF.

This clone was counted ten times or more. The chain recombines TRBV4-2 with TRBJ2-7; D unclear. Germline CDR1 LGHNA, CDR2 YNFKEQ. The CDR3 length is 15 residues. V gave up 0 bases and J gave up 4 bases, with 13 bases separating them. CDR3 residues: CASSQESQKQYEQYF. The CDR3 bases are TGTGCCAGCAGCCAAGAATCCCAAAAACAATACGAGCAGTACTTC.

This clone was recorded once. The chain carries TRBV5-1 and TRBJ2-1; 13 bases are shared with TRBD2. CDR3 length equals 17 residues. Germline lookup yields CDR1 SGHRS and CDR2 YFSETQ. V lost 0 bases, J lost 6 bases, and 6 bases stayed unmatched. The chain's CDR3 is CASSLGPGTSGINEQFF. For the CDR3, the DNA is TGCGCCAGCAGCTTGGGCCCCGGGACTAGCGGGATCAATGAGCAGTTCTTC.

The chain couples TRBV4-1 to TRBJ2-5; TRBD2 aligns across 10 bases. V lost 0 bases, J lost 5 bases, and 9 bases stayed unmatched. This CDR3 comprises 17 residues. CDR1 MGHRA and CDR2 YSYEKL come from the germline V gene. The CDR3 is CASSQDPSGGGRETQYF. The CDR3 nucleotides read TGCGCCAGCAGCCAAGACCCCAGCGGGGGGGGGCGCGAGACCCAGTACTTC.

The chain recombines TRBV18 with TRBJ2-5; tentative D call: TRBD1 (6 bases). V was shortened by 5 bases and J by 2 bases, with 15 bases between the two germline ends. The CDR3 runs 15 residues. Germline CDR1 is KGHSH and CDR2 is LQKENI. The CDR3, as DNA: TGTGCCAGCTCATCGACAGGAGGTCCTCAAGAGACCCAGTACTTC. This codes for CASSSTGGPQETQYF. Filled out from reference TRBV18 and TRBJ2-5, the complete variable domain reads NAGVMQNPRHLVRRRGQEARLRCSPMKGHSHVYWYRQLPEEGLKFMVYLQKENIIDESGMPKERFSAEFPKEGPSILRIQQVVRGDSAAYFCASSSTGGPQETQYFGPGTRLLVL.

CDR3 residues: CASSTGDRALNTEAFF. The CDR3 DNA is TGCGCCAGCAGCACTGGGGACAGGGCCTTGAACACTGAAGCTTTCTTT. This rearrangement joins TRBV5-1 to TRBJ1-1; 9 nucleotides agree with TRBD1. Germline values: CDR1 SGHRS, CDR2 YFSETQ. Trimming took 4 bases from V and 0 from J; bases not matched to a gene: 7. CDR3 length: 16 residues.

This sequence joins TRBV6-5 and TRBJ1-4; maybe TRBD1 (5 bases). Between the trimmed V and J ends, which lost 6 bases and 7 bases, there was a span of 18 bases. The CDR3 totals 15 residues. CDR1 and CDR2 from the germline V gene are MNHEY and SVGAGI. The CDR3 here is CASRGGGVGFEKLFF. The CDR3 DNA is TGTGCCAGCAGAGGCGGGGGGGTTGGGTTTGAAAAACTGTTTTTT.

The chain joins TRBV7-2 to TRBJ2-1; D ambiguous. V lost 1 base, J lost 5 bases, and 9 bases lay in between. CDR1 is SGHTA, CDR2 FQGNSA, per germline. CDR3 length equals 14 residues. Written as DNA, the CDR3 is TGTGCCAGCAGCTTAGAGCAGGCTCACAATGAGCAGTTCTTC. This encodes CASSLEQAHNEQFF.

The V call is TRBV10-3, the J call TRBJ2-1; 12 bases are a match to TRBD2. Germline V gene sequence: CDR1 ENHRY, CDR2 SYGVKD. J gave up 0 bases and V 5 bases, and 17 bases lay outside the gene matches. This CDR3 is built from 21 residues. CDR3 sequence: CAISPRTSGTWRTSSYNEQFF. CDR3 sequence (DNA): TGTGCCATCAGTCCTAGGACTAGCGGGACTTGGCGAACAAGCTCCTACAATGAGCAGTTCTTC.